The rows below give T cell receptor beta chains drawn from one sample of a study of blood T cell repertoires in COVID-19. Repertoires were generated with immunoSEQ multiplex PCR, while TCRdb's copy carries only in-frame clones and drops some. The data show 250,000 to 300,000 clones, roughly 80% seen once. Sequenced input: PBMCs or T cells enriched from blood (not recorded which). These receptor sequences come from a man aged 40-50 years who had been exposed to COVID-19. The CDR3 runs from the conserved cysteine through the conserved F or W. The D gene is left open where the match is weak. Size is omitted from some rows. Given values are once, few, many or a class for expanded clones.

len	v_gene	d_gene	j_gene	abundance	CDR3aa	CDR3nt
13	TRBV5-6	TRBD2	TRBJ2-7	.	CASSQREGDEQYF	TGTGCCAGCTCCCAGCGGGAAGGTGACGAGCAGTACTTC
17	TRBV2	TRBD2	TRBJ2-3	.	CASSEARLAGGTDTQYF	TGTGCCAGCAGTGAAGCTCGCCTAGCGGGAGGGACAGATACGCAGTATTTT
14	TRBV5-4	TRBD1	TRBJ1-2	.	CASSLVGQGDGYTF	TGTGCCAGCAGCCTCGTCGGGCAGGGGGACGGCTACACCTTC
14	TRBV19	TRBD1	TRBJ1-1	.	CASSLQGMNTEAFF	TGTGCCAGCTCTCTACAGGGGATGAACACTGAAGCTTTCTTT
14	TRBV5-8	.	TRBJ2-6	.	CASSDFSGANVLTF	TGTGCCAGCAGCGACTTTTCTGGGGCCAACGTCCTGACTTTC
15	TRBV9	.	TRBJ2-5	.	CASSVLAEERETQYF	TGTGCCAGCAGCGTATTAGCGGAAGAAAGGGAGACCCAGTACTTC
16	TRBV5-6	.	TRBJ2-3	.	CASSLRRLEFFDTQYF	TGTGCCAGCAGCTTGCGAAGACTGGAATTTTTCGATACGCAGTATTTT
12	TRBV10-2	TRBD1	TRBJ2-7	.	CASSGTGGEQYF	TGCGCCAGCAGTGGAACAGGGGGCGAGCAGTACTTC
17	TRBV7-2	.	TRBJ2-7	.	CASSLGWGQDFPYEQYF	TGTGCCAGCAGCTTGGGGTGGGGCCAAGATTTCCCCTACGAGCAGTACTTC
17	TRBV27	.	TRBJ1-6	few	CASSSGRTSSYNSPLHF	TGTGCCAGCAGTTCCGGACGGACAAGCTCCTATAATTCACCCCTCCACTTT
11	TRBV2	TRBD1	TRBJ1-1	few	CASRGTGGAFF	TGTGCCAGCAGGGGGACAGGGGGGGCTTTCTTT
16	TRBV6-2/TRBV6-3	.	TRBJ2-1	.	CASSPPPGAADNEQFF	TGTGCCAGCAGCCCTCCGCCAGGAGCGGCCGACAATGAGCAGTTCTTC
15	TRBV5-1	.	TRBJ1-2	once	CASSPAGVFVHGYTF	TGCGCCAGCAGCCCGGCGGGGGTCTTTGTTCATGGCTACACCTTC
14	TRBV10-1	.	TRBJ1-1	few	CASSEYTNPTEAFF	TGCGCCAGCAGTGAGTATACTAACCCCACTGAAGCTTTCTTT
16	TRBV4-1	TRBD1	TRBJ2-3	.	CASSQDQTGGMNTQYF	TGCGCCAGCAGCCAAGATCAAACAGGGGGCATGAATACGCAGTATTTT
15	TRBV18	.	TRBJ1-1	once	CASSPVGGRNTEAFF	TGTGCCAGCTCACCGGTAGGCGGGCGGAACACTGAAGCTTTCTTT
16	TRBV11-2	.	TRBJ1-6	.	CASSPPPSSYNSPLHF	TGTGCCAGCAGCCCACCCCCTAGCTCCTATAATTCACCCCTCCACTTT
14	TRBV9	TRBD2	TRBJ2-7	.	CASSVAGEVYEQYF	TGTGCCAGCAGCGTGGCGGGGGAGGTCTACGAGCAGTACTTC
15	TRBV20-1	TRBD1	TRBJ1-5	.	CSASKVPGGNQPQHF	TGCAGTGCTAGTAAGGTACCAGGGGGGAATCAGCCCCAGCATTTT
14	TRBV6-4	.	TRBJ1-2	.	CASRRSAEGYGYTF	TGTGCCAGCAGGAGGTCGGCCGAAGGCTATGGCTACACCTTC
16	TRBV7-9	.	TRBJ1-1	.	CASSLSRGSNVQQAFF	TGTGCCAGCAGCTTGTCCAGGGGCAGTAATGTTCAACAGGCTTTCTTT
18	TRBV24-1	.	TRBJ2-6	.	CATSASGAYDSGANVLTF	TGTGCCACCAGTGCCTCTGGGGCGTACGACTCTGGGGCCAACGTCCTGACTTTC
14	TRBV6-4	.	TRBJ2-1	.	CASSPTRQYNEQFF	TGTGCCAGCAGTCCGACTAGGCAGTACAATGAGCAGTTCTTC